The clone carrying this T cell receptor (beta chain) was counted at least ten times. Antigen specificity is unknown. TCRdb re-called the 5' RACE reads with MiXCR, one entry per CDR3 protein. The profile shows around 350,000 distinct CDR3 sequences, 6.2% of them singletons. The entry originates in a study of T cells after yellow fever vaccination. Study-wide results and limits: Though weaker, the secondary response peaked faster, on day 5 versus 15.

This CDR3 is built from 15 residues. Germline CDR1 reads SEHNR; CDR2 reads FQNEAQ (reference sequence). Between the trimmed V and J ends, which lost 5 bases and 2 bases, there was a span of 16 bases. The source is a man under 40 who received the YFV17D yellow fever vaccine. This chain uses TRBV7-9 with TRBJ2-7, with D possibly TRBD1 on 5 matching bases. Material: PBMCs, obtained 5 days after the yellow fever booster vaccination. In DNA, the CDR3 is TGTGCCAGCAGCCCCCCCAGGGCAACAGCCTACGAGCAGTACTTC. This gives the protein CASSPPRATAYEQYF.